A selection of T cell receptor beta chains follows, all from one sample in a study of T cells in Graves' hyperthyroidism and ophthalmopathy. One entry per CDR3 protein results from TCRdb running MiXCR on the multiplex PCR reads. The sample includes 640,000 or so distinct CDR3 sequences, roughly 14% of them seen just once. What was sequenced was blood. The receptors come from a woman in her forties with Graves' ophthalmopathy. Both conserved end residues are part of each CDR3. Each record gives: CDR3 protein, CDR3 DNA, J gene, V gene, clone size, D gene. D genes are given only for firm matches. The size of a clone is reported for some rows only, either as once, few or many, or as a class for expanded clones.

cdr3_aa: CASTNLEDTAYEQYF
cdr3_nt: TGTGCCAGCACCAACCTGGAGGACACAGCTTACGAGCAGTACTTC
j_call: TRBJ2-7
v_call: TRBV6-1
clone_size: NA
d_call: NA

cdr3_aa: CASSLSPGGSYNEQFF
cdr3_nt: TGCGCCAGCAGCTTATCTCCGGGAGGCTCCTACAATGAGCAGTTCTTC
j_call: TRBJ2-1
v_call: TRBV5-1
clone_size: many
d_call: TRBD2

cdr3_aa: CAWTASQNTEAFF
cdr3_nt: TGTGCCTGGACCGCAAGCCAGAACACTGAAGCTTTCTTT
j_call: TRBJ1-1
v_call: TRBV30
clone_size: many
d_call: NA

cdr3_aa: CAISGMGETQYF
cdr3_nt: TGTGCCATCAGTGGCATGGGAGAGACCCAGTACTTC
j_call: TRBJ2-5
v_call: TRBV10-3
clone_size: few
d_call: NA

cdr3_aa: CASSSNTGRASYEQYF
cdr3_nt: TGTGCCAGCAGCTCAAACACGGGACGAGCCTCCTACGAGCAGTACTTC
j_call: TRBJ2-7
v_call: TRBV11-1
clone_size: many
d_call: NA

cdr3_aa: CASSRGPARETQYF
cdr3_nt: TGCGCCAGCAGCCGGGGACCAGCGAGGGAGACCCAGTACTTC
j_call: TRBJ2-5
v_call: TRBV4-1
clone_size: few
d_call: NA

cdr3_aa: CASSLSSDEQFF
cdr3_nt: TGTGCCAGCAGCTTAAGTTCCGATGAGCAGTTCTTC
j_call: TRBJ2-1
v_call: TRBV7-9
clone_size: few
d_call: NA

cdr3_aa: CASSPYRSNTEAFF
cdr3_nt: TGTGCCAGCAGTCCCTACAGGAGCAACACTGAAGCTTTCTTT
j_call: TRBJ1-1
v_call: TRBV27
clone_size: many
d_call: NA

cdr3_aa: CASSEAWGARTEAFF
cdr3_nt: TGTGCCAGCAGTGAAGCCTGGGGGGCTCGTACTGAAGCTTTCTTT
j_call: TRBJ1-1
v_call: TRBV6-1
clone_size: many
d_call: NA

cdr3_aa: CASSTSEAGSLGQPQHF
cdr3_nt: TGTGCCAGCAGCACCTCAGAGGCAGGGAGTCTGGGCCAGCCCCAGCATTTT
j_call: TRBJ1-5
v_call: TRBV28
clone_size: many
d_call: NA